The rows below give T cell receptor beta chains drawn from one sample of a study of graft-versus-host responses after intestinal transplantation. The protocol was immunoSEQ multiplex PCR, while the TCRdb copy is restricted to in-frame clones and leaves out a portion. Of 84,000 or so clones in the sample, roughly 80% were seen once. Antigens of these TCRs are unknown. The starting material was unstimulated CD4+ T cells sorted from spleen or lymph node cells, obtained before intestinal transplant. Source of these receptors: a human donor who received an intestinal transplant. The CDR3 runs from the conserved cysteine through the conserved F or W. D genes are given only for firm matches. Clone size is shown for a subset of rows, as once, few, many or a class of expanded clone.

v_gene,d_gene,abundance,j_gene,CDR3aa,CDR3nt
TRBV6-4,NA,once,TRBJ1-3,CARASSGNTIYF,TGTGCGAGAGCGAGCTCTGGAAACACCATATATTTT
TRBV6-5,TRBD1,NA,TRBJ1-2,CASSYQGGQAGYTF,TGTGCCAGCAGTTACCAGGGGGGTCAGGCTGGCTACACCTTC
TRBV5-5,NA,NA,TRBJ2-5,CASSSPLIETQYF,TGTGCCAGCAGCTCCCCCCTAATCGAGACCCAGTACTTC
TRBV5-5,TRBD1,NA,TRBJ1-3,CASSPGQSGNTIYF,TGTGCCAGCAGCCCGGGACAGTCTGGAAACACCATATATTTT
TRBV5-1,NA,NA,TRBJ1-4,CASSPRQTATNEKLFF,TGCGCCAGCAGCCCCCGACAGACTGCAACTAATGAAAAACTGTTTTTT
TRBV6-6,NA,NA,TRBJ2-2,CASSYRGGIGELFF,TGTGCCAGCAGTTACAGGGGTGGCATCGGGGAGCTGTTTTTT
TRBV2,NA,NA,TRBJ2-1,CAGGQGKRNEQFF,TGTGCCGGCGGGCAGGGGAAACGGAATGAGCAGTTCTTC
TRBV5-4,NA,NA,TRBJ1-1,CASSANRARGAFF,TGTGCCAGCAGCGCCAACCGCGCCCGGGGAGCTTTCTTT
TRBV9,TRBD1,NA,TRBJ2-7,CASSPTGTGNEQYF,TGTGCCAGCAGCCCGACCGGGACAGGGAACGAGCAGTACTTC
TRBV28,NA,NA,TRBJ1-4,CASSLTGVTNEKLFF,TGTGCCAGCAGTTTGACGGGGGTCACTAATGAAAAACTGTTTTTT
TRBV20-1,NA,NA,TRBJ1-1,CSARLNTEAFF,TGCAGTGCTAGGTTAAACACTGAAGCTTTCTTT
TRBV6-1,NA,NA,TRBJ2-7,CASSRAGSYEQYF,TGTGCCAGCAGTCGTGCAGGCTCCTACGAGCAGTACTTC
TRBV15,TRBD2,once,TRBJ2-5,CATSRGPSGGQETQYF,TGTGCCACCAGCAGAGGCCCTAGCGGAGGCCAAGAGACCCAGTACTTC
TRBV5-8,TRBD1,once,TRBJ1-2,CASSAGQRNYGYTF,TGTGCCAGCAGCGCGGGACAGAGAAACTATGGCTACACCTTC
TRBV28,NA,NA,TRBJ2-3,CASRRDYGTDTQYF,TGTGCCAGCCGAAGAGACTACGGGACAGATACGCAGTATTTT
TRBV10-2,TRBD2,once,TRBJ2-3,CASRNPERGLTDTQYF,TGCGCCAGCAGGAACCCGGAGCGGGGGCTCACAGATACGCAGTATTTT
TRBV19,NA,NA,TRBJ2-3,CASRSRTDTQYF,TGTGCCAGTAGGTCTAGGACAGATACGCAGTATTTT
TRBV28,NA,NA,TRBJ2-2,CASSLISGGLGDSGELFF,TGTGCCAGCAGTTTAATCAGTGGCGGGCTCGGAGACTCCGGGGAGCTGTTTTTT
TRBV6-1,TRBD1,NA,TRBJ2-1,CASSEGGTGSYNEQFF,TGTGCCAGCAGTGAAGGAGGGACAGGTTCCTACAATGAGCAGTTCTTC
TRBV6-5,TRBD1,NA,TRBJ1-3,CASSLDRIFSGNTIYF,TGTGCCAGCAGTTTGGACAGGATCTTCTCTGGAAACACCATATATTTT
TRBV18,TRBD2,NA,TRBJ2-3,CASSPLAATDTQYF,TGTGCCAGCTCACCGCTAGCGGCCACAGATACGCAGTATTTT
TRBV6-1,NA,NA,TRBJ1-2,CASKPSTGNYGYTF,TGTGCCAGCAAACCTAGTACAGGGAACTATGGCTACACCTTC
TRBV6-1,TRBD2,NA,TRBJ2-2,CASRLGLAGAGELFF,TGTGCCAGCAGATTAGGACTAGCGGGAGCCGGGGAGCTGTTTTTT
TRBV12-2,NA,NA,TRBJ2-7,CASRLGGEASDEQYF,TGTGCAAGTCGCTTAGGGGGAGAGGCGTCAGACGAGCAGTACTTC
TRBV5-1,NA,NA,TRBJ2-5,CASSLVGGIQETQYF,TGCGCCAGCAGCTTGGTTGGCGGGATCCAAGAGACCCAGTACTTC
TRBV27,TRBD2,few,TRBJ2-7,CASSLRVAGAYEQYF,TGTGCCAGCAGTCTTCGGGTGGCGGGAGCCTACGAGCAGTACTTC
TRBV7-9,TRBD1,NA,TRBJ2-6,CASTRTGGTSGANVLTF,TGTGCCAGCACCCGGACAGGGGGGACCTCTGGGGCCAACGTCCTGACTTTC
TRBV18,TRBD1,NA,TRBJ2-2,CASSDDRGRLAGELFF,TGTGCCAGCTCGGACGACAGGGGGCGCTTGGCCGGGGAGCTGTTTTTT
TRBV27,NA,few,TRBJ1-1,CASSPFTGRTEAFF,TGTGCCAGCAGTCCCTTCACAGGGAGAACTGAAGCTTTCTTT
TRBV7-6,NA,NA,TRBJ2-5,CASSLLDSQETQYF,TGTGCCAGCAGCTTACTGGACAGCCAAGAGACCCAGTACTTC
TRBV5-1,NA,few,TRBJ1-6,CASSAGGGGSPLHF,TGCGCCAGCAGCGCGGGGGGGGGCGGATCACCCCTCCACTTT
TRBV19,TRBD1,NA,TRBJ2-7,CASRTGTGTYEQYF,TGTGCCAGTAGGACCGGGACAGGGACCTACGAGCAGTACTTC
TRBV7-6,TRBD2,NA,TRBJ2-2,CASSLQSSGGASTGELFF,TGTGCCAGCAGCTTACAATCTAGCGGGGGGGCCTCCACCGGGGAGCTGTTTTTT
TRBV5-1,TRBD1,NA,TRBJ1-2,CASSSSGQVDGYTF,TGCGCCAGCAGCTCCAGTGGACAGGTGGATGGCTACACCTTC
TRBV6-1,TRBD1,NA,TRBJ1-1,CASSARQGVGPEAFF,TGTGCCAGCAGTGCTCGACAGGGGGTGGGGCCTGAAGCTTTCTTT
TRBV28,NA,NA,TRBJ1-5,CASSSSLRQPQHF,TGTGCCAGCAGTTCTTCTTTGCGACAGCCCCAGCATTTT
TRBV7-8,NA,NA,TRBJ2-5,CASSFARTEETQYF,TGTGCCAGCAGCTTCGCCCGGACAGAAGAGACCCAGTACTTC
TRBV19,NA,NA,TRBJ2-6,CASSSRGFGANVLTF,TGTGCCAGTAGTAGCAGGGGATTCGGGGCCAACGTCCTGACTTTC
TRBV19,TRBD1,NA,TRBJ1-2,CASRGGTARPYGYTF,TGTGCCAGTAGAGGTGGGACAGCCAGACCCTATGGCTACACCTTC
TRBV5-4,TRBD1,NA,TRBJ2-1,CASSLGRNRGTYNEQFF,TGTGCCAGCAGCTTGGGGAGGAACAGGGGAACCTACAATGAGCAGTTCTTC